The 32 T cell receptor beta chains in this list originate from one sample, sequenced in a study of cytomegalovirus exposure and HLA in healthy donors. PCR primers comprised 60 Vbeta and 13 Jbeta primers. TCRdb's copy holds only in-frame clones and misses some; the assay was immunoSEQ multiplex PCR. There are around 150,000 clones in the sample; over 60% occur only once, and over 11% lies in the top ten. Sequencing was carried out using PBMCs. The receptors were sampled from a man aged 50-60 years in good health and CMV-seropositive.

The chain carries TRBV29-1 and TRBJ2-7, with D uncertain. This CDR3 has 13 residues. Trimming took off 4 bases at V and 1 base at J, with 11 bases between the two ends. In germline, CDR1 is SQVTM, CDR2 ANQGSEA. This CDR3 reads CSVGALNSYEQYF. The CDR3 coding sequence is TGCAGCGTTGGGGCCCTCAATTCCTACGAGCAGTACTTC.

The chain employs TRBV9 and TRBJ2-2; D is ambiguous. CDR3 size: 16 residues. From germline, CDR1 is SGDLS and CDR2 YYNGEE. V lost 0 bases, J lost 0 bases, and 9 bases lay in between. The DNA for the CDR3 is TGTGCCAGCAGCGTAGGGTCCCTATCGAACACCGGGGAGCTGTTTTTT. Amino acids: CASSVGSLSNTGELFF.

The rearrangement uses TRBV5-1 and TRBJ1-4; tentative D call: TRBD1 (5 bases). The length of the CDR3 is 14 residues. The germline V gene has CDR1 SGHRS and CDR2 YFSETQ. Trimming pared 5 bases from V and 7 bases from J, leaving 15 bases between. CDR3 DNA: TGCGCCAGCAGTCCCGGGACTTGGGGTGAAAAACTGTTTTTT. Amino acids: CASSPGTWGEKLFF.

The rearrangement uses TRBV5-1 and TRBJ2-5, with TRBD2 identical over 12 bases. Trimming cost V 1 base and J 4 bases; bases outside gene matches: 11. Germline V gene data show CDR1 as SGHRS and CDR2 as YFSETQ. The CDR3 runs to 18 residues. The CDR3 here is CASSLLASGGANGETQYF. CDR3 nucleotides: TGCGCCAGCAGCTTGTTGGCTAGCGGGGGGGCCAACGGAGAGACCCAGTACTTC. Drawing the rest from reference TRBV5-1 and TRBJ2-5, the complete variable domain is KAGVTQTPRYLIKTRGQQVTLSCSPISGHRSVSWYQQTPGQGLQFLFEYFSETQRNKGNFPGRFSGRQFSNSRSEMNVSTLELGDSALYLCASSLLASGGANGETQYFGPGTRLLVL.

This clone was detected once. The V gene is TRBV5-4, the J gene TRBJ1-1, with a weak D call TRBD1 (5 bases). Per the germline V gene, CDR1 is SGHNT and CDR2 is YYREEE (reference sequence). This CDR3 has 13 amino acids. V was pared by 4 bases and J by 7 bases, with 14 bases between. CDR3 coding DNA: TGTGCCAGCAGCCGGCTACAGGATATTGAAGCTTTCTTT. Its protein product is CASSRLQDIEAFF.

This clone was picked up one time. This rearrangement joins TRBV6-6 to TRBJ1-1; 7 bases are a match to TRBD1. Germline loops: CDR1 MNHNY, CDR2 SVGAGI (reference sequence). V gave up 6 bases and J gave up 2 bases; unmatched junction bases: 6. The CDR3 length is 14 residues. Here the CDR3 DNA reads TGTGCCAGCAGCCAACAGGGGCACAACACTGAAGCTTTCTTT. It specifies CASSQQGHNTEAFF.

This clone turned up a few times. The chain links TRBV6-5 to TRBJ2-1, with a possible D match to TRBD2 (5 bases). Germline V gives CDR1 MNHEY, CDR2 SVGAGI. There are 16 residues in the CDR3. V was trimmed by 0 bases and J by 0 bases, leaving 9 bases between them. CDR3 region: CASSYSRGLSYNEQFF. CDR3 coding DNA: TGTGCCAGCAGTTACTCGAGAGGACTCTCCTACAATGAGCAGTTCTTC.

The chain employs TRBV11-2 and TRBJ2-5; 8 nucleotides align to TRBD2. Germline V lookup: CDR1 SGHAT, CDR2 FQNNGV. With 7 bases clipped from V and 3 bases from J, the junction kept 13 bases outside the gene matches. This CDR3 contains 16 residues. DNA of the CDR3: TGTGCCAGCACTTCCGGCGTACGGGGGGGAAAAGAGACCCAGTACTTC. Its protein product is CASTSGVRGGKETQYF.

The chain uses TRBV5-4 and TRBJ1-2; the D gene is possibly TRBD1 (5 bases). The CDR3 covers 16 residues. Deletions cut 6 bases from V and 2 bases from J, with 20 bases between. CDR1 is SGHNT and CDR2 is YYREEE in the germline V gene (reference sequence). The CDR3 DNA follows: TGTGCCAGCACGTCGGGGGTTGGTTTGATAAACTATGGCTACACCTTC. It codes for CASTSGVGLINYGYTF. Based on the CDR3 plus reference TRBV5-4 and TRBJ1-2, the full variable domain is ETGVTQSPTHLIKTRGQQVTLRCSSQSGHNTVSWYQQALGQGPQFIFQYYREEENGRGNFPPRFSGLQFPNYSSELNVNALELDDSALYLCASTSGVGLINYGYTFGSGTRLTVV.

The V call is TRBV2, the J call TRBJ1-6, with TRBD1 identical over 7 bases. This CDR3 spans 14 amino acids. Germline assignment: CDR1 SNHLY and CDR2 FYNNEI. V was pared by 6 bases and J by 9 bases, with 8 bases of the junction left unmatched. The CDR3: CASSPGQSPSPLHF. DNA of the CDR3: TGTGCCAGCAGCCCGGGACAGAGCCCTTCACCCCTCCACTTT.

This sequence joins TRBV19 and TRBJ2-1, with TRBD2 identical over 10 bases. The V gene's germline CDR1 is LNHDA and CDR2 SQIVND (reference sequence). J was trimmed by 5 bases and V by 5 bases; bases with no gene match: 3. The length of the CDR3 is 14 residues. The CDR3 here is CASSLLAGDNEQFF. The CDR3 nucleotides are TGTGCCAGTAGTCTGCTAGCGGGGGACAATGAGCAGTTCTTC.

The J gene is TRBJ2-6, the V gene TRBV2; D possibly corresponds to TRBD1 (5 bases). The V and J ends lost 6 bases and 1 base respectively, with 7 bases between them. Germline V CDR1 and CDR2: SNHLY, FYNNEI. This CDR3 contains 14 residues. The CDR3 DNA follows: TGTGCCAGCAGCGCAGGGTCTGGGGCCAACGTCCTGACTTTC. Translated, it gives CASSAGSGANVLTF.

V and J are TRBV4-1 and TRBJ1-2; TRBD1 is a possible D gene (6 bases). Trimming pared 2 bases from V and 3 bases from J, leaving 16 bases between. CDR3 length: 16 residues. Germline-derived CDR1 and CDR2 are MGHRA and YSYEKL. The CDR3 DNA sequence: TGCGCCAGCAGCCAACACCTCGGGGGGCTTGACTATGGCTACACCTTC. Its protein is CASSQHLGGLDYGYTF.

This sequence joins TRBV9 and TRBJ2-2; D is unresolved. Trimming removed 4 bases at V and 0 bases at J, with 13 bases between. The CDR3 contains 16 residues. Germline CDR1 SGDLS, CDR2 YYNGEE. This chain's CDR3 is CASSTRAQPNTGELFF. The CDR3 bases are TGTGCCAGCAGCACCCGAGCACAGCCGAACACCGGGGAGCTGTTTTTT.

This chain joins TRBV18 and TRBJ1-5, with D perhaps TRBD1 (5 bases). This CDR3 region has 15 residues. The germline V gene encodes CDR1 KGHSH and CDR2 LQKENI. Between the trimmed V and J ends, which lost 4 bases and 3 bases, there was a span of 13 bases. DNA of the CDR3: TGTGCCAGCTCACAATATGACAGCCTCAATCAGCCCCAGCATTTT. Translating it yields CASSQYDSLNQPQHF.

The rearrangement joins TRBV9 to TRBJ1-2; no definite D call. Trimming shortened V by 5 bases and J by 4 bases, and 6 bases separated the two germline ends. From germline, CDR1 is SGDLS and CDR2 YYNGEE. The CDR3 spans 11 residues. CDR3 region: CASRAVYGYTF. CDR3 nucleotides: TGTGCCAGCAGGGCGGTCTATGGCTACACCTTC.

The chain employs TRBV11-3 and TRBJ2-2; D may be TRBD1 (5 bases). The CDR3 totals 18 residues. CDR1 is SGHNT and CDR2 is YENEEA in the germline V gene. V was cut by 5 bases and J by 2 bases, with 21 bases left in between. This CDR3 is CASSPAPTEPLNTGELFF. CDR3 sequence (DNA): TGTGCCAGCAGCCCAGCCCCGACAGAGCCTTTAAACACCGGGGAGCTGTTTTTT.

The CDR3 DNA is TGTGCCAGCAGTTACTCTGGCAGGGACACAGATACGCAGTATTTT. This encodes CASSYSGRDTDTQYF. This chain connects TRBV6-6 to TRBJ2-3, with D perhaps matching TRBD1 (5 bases). Germline V gene lookup returns CDR1 MNHNY and CDR2 SVGAGI (reference sequence). Trimming took 0 bases from V and 2 from J, leaving 9 bases between them. The CDR3 sequence is 15 residues long.

The genes are TRBV19 and TRBJ1-2; no firm D call. The length of the CDR3 is 12 residues. Germline CDR1 and CDR2: LNHDA and SQIVND (reference sequence). Trimming took off 4 bases at V and 8 bases at J, with 11 bases between the two ends. The chain's CDR3 is CASSTGLRGYTF. In DNA form, the CDR3 reads TGTGCCAGTAGTACAGGCCTTAGGGGCTACACCTTC.

The rearrangement links TRBV4-1 to TRBJ1-2, with D possibly being TRBD1 (5 bases). This CDR3 is 15 amino acids long. Germline lookup yields CDR1 MGHRA and CDR2 YSYEKL. V was cut by 4 bases and J by 5 bases, with 17 bases left in between. This CDR3 is CASSPKRGDRYGYTF. The CDR3 nucleotides read TGCGCCAGCAGCCCTAAACGGGGGGATAGGTATGGCTACACCTTC.

The chain carries TRBV4-2 and TRBJ1-5, with a possible D match to TRBD1 (5 bases). V was shortened by 1 base and J by 8 bases, with 9 bases between the two germline ends. This CDR3 is built from 13 residues. Germline assignment: CDR1 LGHNA and CDR2 YNFKEQ. CDR3 coding DNA: TGTGCCAGCAGCCAAGGGGCAGGGAAGCCCCAGCATTTT. Translation: CASSQGAGKPQHF.

This clone was detected once. V usage is TRBV19 and J usage is TRBJ1-5, with 11 nucleotides matching TRBD1. Germline V gene data show CDR1 as LNHDA and CDR2 as SQIVND (reference sequence). V lost 8 bases and J lost 6; bases outside the gene matches: 15. The CDR3 is 17 amino acids. In DNA form, the CDR3 reads TGTGCCAGTCGACGCCAGCATGGACAGGGGGCAAGTCAGCCCCAGCATTTT. The encoded protein is CASRRQHGQGASQPQHF.

The chain combines TRBV4-2 with TRBJ2-5; 10 bases are shared with TRBD1. The CDR3 covers 14 residues. V dropped 3 bases and J dropped 5; count of bases not matched to a gene: 3. The germline V gene has CDR1 LGHNA and CDR2 YNFKEQ. For the CDR3, the DNA is TGTGCCAGCAGCCAGGGACAGGGGCGGGAGACCCAGTACTTC. Translation: CASSQGQGRETQYF.

This chain joins TRBV4-1 and TRBJ2-3, with D perhaps matching TRBD1 (5 bases). There are 15 residues in the CDR3. Trimming removed 0 bases at V and 5 bases at J, with 12 bases between. Germline V CDR1 and CDR2: MGHRA, YSYEKL. The CDR3 coding sequence is TGCGCCAGCAGCCAAGACAGGGTACTGGGAGATACGCAGTATTTT. Protein: CASSQDRVLGDTQYF.

A single count supports this clone. V is TRBV27 and J is TRBJ2-1; possibly TRBD2 for D (5 bases). The CDR3 is made up of 14 amino acids. Germline values: CDR1 MNHEY, CDR2 SMNVEV (reference sequence). V was cut by 1 base and J by 8 bases, with 12 bases left in between. The CDR3 reads CASSLYPGSDEQFF. CDR3 DNA: TGTGCCAGCAGTTTATACCCGGGGTCGGATGAGCAGTTCTTC.

The V call is TRBV2, the J call TRBJ1-5, with TRBD1 as a possible D gene (5 bases). CDR1 is SNHLY, CDR2 FYNNEI, per germline. V lost 4 bases, J lost 1 base, and 20 bases lay in between. This CDR3 has 18 amino acids. The DNA of the CDR3 is TGTGCCAGCAGTGCCCTACCCTGGGGGAGGGCAAGCAATCAGCCCCAGCATTTT. It translates to CASSALPWGRASNQPQHF.

The chain has TRBV7-9 and TRBJ2-1; 9 bases match TRBD1. CDR1 and CDR2 from the germline V gene are SEHNR and FQNEAQ (reference sequence). V gave up 6 bases and J gave up 7 bases; unmatched junction bases: 19. The length of the CDR3 is 18 residues. The CDR3 DNA sequence: TGTGCCAGCAGTCGAAGAATACCGGGACAGGGTAGTGTGAATGAGCAGTTCTTC. Encoded protein: CASSRRIPGQGSVNEQFF. Looking up the rest from reference TRBV7-9 and TRBJ2-1 gives the full variable domain: DTGVSQNPRHKITKRGQNVTFRCDPISEHNRLYWYRQTLGQGPEFLTYFQNEAQLEKSRLLSDRFSAERPKGSFSTLEIQRTEQGDSAMYLCASSRRIPGQGSVNEQFFGPGTRLTVL.

J is TRBJ2-7 and V is TRBV7-7; 7 bases fit TRBD1. V lost 4 bases, J lost 6 bases, and 6 bases stayed unmatched. This CDR3 comprises 13 residues. Germline-derived CDR1 and CDR2 are SSHAT and FNYEAQ (reference sequence). The DNA of the CDR3 is TGTGCCAGCAGCTCCTCGACAGGGTTCGAGCAGTACTTC. Translation: CASSSSTGFEQYF.

This chain connects TRBV5-4 to TRBJ2-1, with a weak D call TRBD2 (7 bases). V was trimmed by 4 bases and J by 1 base, leaving 15 bases between them. The CDR3 has 16 residues. The germline V gene has CDR1 SGHNT and CDR2 YYREEE (reference sequence). The CDR3 DNA reads TGTGCCAGCAGCGAGGGAGGGGGGGGGTCCTACAATGAGCAGTTCTTC. Its protein product is CASSEGGGGSYNEQFF.

The chain carries TRBV28 and TRBJ1-1; D call uncertain. Trimming removed 6 bases from V and 4 bases from J, with 12 bases in between. The CDR3 spans 13 residues. Germline-derived CDR1 and CDR2 are MDHEN and SYDVKM. The CDR3 region has the DNA TGTGCCAGCAGCCCCACGCGGGGCACTGAAGCTTTCTTT. Residues: CASSPTRGTEAFF.

This clone has a handful of counts. The rearrangement joins TRBV4-1 to TRBJ1-3; 8 bases agree with TRBD1. Unmatched junction bases numbered 4, after V lost 3 bases and J lost 0 bases. CDR1 and CDR2 from the germline V gene are MGHRA and YSYEKL. This CDR3 spans 16 amino acids. Written as DNA, the CDR3 is TGCGCCAGCAGCCAGAAGGGACAGGTCTCTGGAAACACCATATATTTT. Its translation: CASSQKGQVSGNTIYF.

Many counts were recorded for this clone. The chain employs TRBV4-3 and TRBJ1-2, with D unclear. The length of the CDR3 is 14 residues. Germline V gene lookup returns CDR1 LGHNA and CDR2 YSLEER. V was clipped by 3 bases and J by 4 bases, with 12 bases between them. Here the CDR3 reads CASSQAGSPYGYTF. The CDR3 DNA sequence: TGCGCCAGCAGCCAGGCGGGCAGCCCCTATGGCTACACCTTC.